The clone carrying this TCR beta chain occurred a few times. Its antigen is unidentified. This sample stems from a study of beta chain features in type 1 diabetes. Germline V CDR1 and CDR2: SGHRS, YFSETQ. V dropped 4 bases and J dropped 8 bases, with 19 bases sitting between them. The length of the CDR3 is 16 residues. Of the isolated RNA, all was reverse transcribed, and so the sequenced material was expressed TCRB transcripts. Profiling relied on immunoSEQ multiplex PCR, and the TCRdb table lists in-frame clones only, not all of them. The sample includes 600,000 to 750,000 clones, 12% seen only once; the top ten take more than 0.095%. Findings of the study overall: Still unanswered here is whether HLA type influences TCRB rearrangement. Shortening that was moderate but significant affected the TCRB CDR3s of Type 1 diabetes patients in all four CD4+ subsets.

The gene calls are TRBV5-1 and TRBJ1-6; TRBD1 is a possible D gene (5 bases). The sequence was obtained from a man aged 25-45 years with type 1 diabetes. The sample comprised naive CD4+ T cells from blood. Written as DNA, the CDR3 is TGCGCCAGCAGCCCCTACTCCGGGACGGCCCATTCACCCCTCCACTTT. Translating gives CASSPYSGTAHSPLHF.